These T cell receptor beta chains were read from a single sample in a study of cytomegalovirus exposure and HLA in healthy donors. Sequenced by immunoSEQ multiplex PCR; TCRdb stores in-frame clones only, minus some. The table has some 160,000 clones, 88% seen once. Input material: PBMCs. These receptors all come from a man aged 18 to 35 in good health and CMV-seronegative. CDR3s include the opening cysteine and the closing phenylalanine or tryptophan. A D gene is named only where the DNA matches it firmly. A row's size may be missing; if present it is once, few, many or a size class.

>TRBD1|-|TRBJ2-7|TRBV5-6
CASSLSGTGGIEQYF
TGTGCCAGCAGCCTCTCCGGGACAGGGGGGATAGAGCAGTACTTC
>TRBD1|-|TRBJ1-5|TRBV4-2
CASSQDSGGSNQPQHF
TGTGCCAGCAGCCAAGATTCAGGGGGGAGCAATCAGCCCCAGCATTTT
>TRBD1|few|TRBJ2-7|TRBV7-7
CASSPRQGRNSYEQYF
TGTGCTAGCAGCCCCCGACAGGGAAGAAATTCCTACGAGCAGTACTTC
>-|-|TRBJ2-3|TRBV10-1
CASIAANTQYF
TGCGCCAGCATCGCCGCGAATACGCAGTATTTT
>-|-|TRBJ1-1|TRBV5-4
CASSSGNTEAFF
TGTGCCAGCAGCTCGGGGAACACTGAAGCTTTCTTT
>TRBD1|-|TRBJ1-1|TRBV19
CASSSRQGGIFTEAFF
TGTGCCAGTAGTTCTCGACAGGGCGGGATCTTTACTGAAGCTTTCTTT
>TRBD2|-|TRBJ2-3|TRBV30
CAWKRPGGGDLDTQYF
TGTGCCTGGAAACGACCTGGCGGGGGTGACCTGGATACGCAGTATTTT
>-|-|TRBJ2-1|TRBV7-9
CASSLAEDEQFF
TGTGCCAGCAGCTTAGCAGAGGATGAGCAGTTCTTC
>TRBD1|-|TRBJ1-2|TRBV5-4
CASSLDSGTGDGYTF
TGTGCCAGCAGCTTGGATTCCGGGACAGGGGATGGCTACACCTTC
>TRBD1|-|TRBJ2-7|TRBV4-1
CASSQDPGQGTYEQYF
TGCGCCAGCAGCCAAGATCCGGGACAGGGAACCTACGAGCAGTACTTC
>TRBD1|-|TRBJ1-1|TRBV2
CASSEDLLDRGDTEAFF
TGTGCCAGCAGTGAAGACCTATTGGACAGGGGGGACACTGAAGCTTTCTTT
>-|-|TRBJ1-1|TRBV12-2
CASRQGLGQGAFREAFF
TGTGCAAGTCGACAGGGACTAGGACAGGGGGCGTTTCGTGAAGCTTTCTTT
>-|-|TRBJ1-2|TRBV2
CASSETASTYYGYTF
TGTGCCAGCAGCGAAACAGCCTCCACTTACTATGGCTACACCTTC
>-|-|TRBJ2-7|TRBV5-3
CARSFRRNAGEQYF
TGTGCCAGAAGCTTCCGTCGGAACGCAGGCGAGCAGTACTTC
>TRBD1|few|TRBJ1-4|TRBV28
CASSVTGRNEKLFF
TGTGCCAGCAGTGTGACAGGGAGGAATGAAAAACTGTTTTTT
>TRBD2|few|TRBJ2-1|TRBV5-1
CATSSGAGGAGAYNEQFF
TGCGCCACCTCCTCTGGAGCGGGGGGCGCGGGCGCCTACAATGAGCAGTTCTTC
>TRBD1|-|TRBJ1-5|TRBV9
CASSGSGGGNQPQHF
TGTGCCAGCAGCGGATCAGGGGGTGGCAATCAGCCCCAGCATTTT
>TRBD1|-|TRBJ2-7|TRBV28
CASSLPGTGELDEQYF
TGTGCCAGCAGTTTGCCCGGGACAGGGGAACTGGACGAGCAGTACTTC
>-|once|TRBJ1-1|TRBV6-1
CASSQDGVNTEAFF
TGTGCCAGCAGCCAAGACGGGGTGAACACTGAAGCTTTCTTT
>-|few|TRBJ1-2|TRBV6-5
CASSLSPSLTGHGYTF
TGTGCCAGCAGTTTATCTCCCTCCTTAACAGGGCATGGCTACACCTTC
>TRBD2|-|TRBJ2-7|TRBV6-5
CASNQWGGYEQYF
TGTGCCAGCAACCAGTGGGGGGGCTACGAGCAGTACTTC
>-|-|TRBJ2-7|TRBV7-9
CASSLALSTVDYEQYF
TGTGCCAGCAGCTTAGCCTTGTCGACAGTCGACTACGAGCAGTACTTC
>TRBD1|-|TRBJ1-2|TRBV28
CASRTGGGYGYTF
TGTGCCAGCAGGACAGGGGGCGGCTATGGCTACACCTTC
>TRBD1|-|TRBJ2-6|TRBV18
CASSPVPGQGSSGANVLTF
TGTGCCAGCTCACCCGTCCCGGGACAGGGCTCCTCTGGGGCCAACGTCCTGACTTTC
>-|-|TRBJ1-3|TRBV9
CASSEAISGNTIYF
TGTGCCAGCAGCGAAGCTATCTCCGGAAACACCATATATTTT
>-|-|TRBJ2-3|TRBV5-1
CASSLTGEGTDTQYF
TGCGCCAGCAGCTTAACGGGAGAAGGCACAGATACGCAGTATTTT
>TRBD2|-|TRBJ2-5|TRBV9
CASSVKGLAGGVGMETQYF
TGTGCCAGCAGCGTGAAGGGACTAGCGGGAGGAGTGGGTATGGAGACCCAGTACTTC
>-|-|TRBJ2-3|TRBV11-2
CASSAGQTSTDTQYF
TGTGCCAGCAGCGCGGGACAGACATCCACAGATACGCAGTATTTT
>TRBD1|once|TRBJ1-2|TRBV27
CASSPFTGDYGYTF
TGTGCCAGCAGTCCTTTCACAGGGGACTATGGCTACACCTTC
>-|-|TRBJ1-6|TRBV19
CASSIESNSPLHF
TGTGCCAGTAGTATTGAAAGCAATTCACCCCTCCACTTT
>TRBD2|once|TRBJ2-7|TRBV7-2
CASSFSGRSSYEQYF
TGTGCCAGCAGCTTTAGCGGGAGGAGCTCCTACGAGCAGTACTTC
>TRBD2|-|TRBJ2-2|TRBV5-1
CASSLPGGGNTGELFF
TGCGCCAGCAGCTTGCCTGGGGGGGGAAACACCGGGGAGCTGTTTTTT
>-|-|TRBJ1-4|TRBV28
CASRGGTTGEEKLFF
TGTGCCAGCAGGGGGGGGACAACCGGAGAGGAAAAACTGTTTTTT
>-|-|TRBJ2-7|TRBV10-3
CAIRAGEASEQYF
TGTGCCATCCGGGCAGGGGAAGCGTCCGAGCAGTACTTC
>-|-|TRBJ2-5|TRBV5-6
CASSLVARVETQYF
TGTGCCAGCAGCTTGGTTGCCAGGGTAGAGACCCAGTACTTC
>-|-|TRBJ2-2|TRBV10-3
CAISESNRVTGELFF
TGTGCCATCAGTGAGTCGAATCGGGTTACCGGGGAGCTGTTTTTT
>TRBD1|-|TRBJ1-5|TRBV5-6
CASSSGQINQPQHF
TGTGCCAGCAGCTCGGGACAGATTAATCAGCCCCAGCATTTT
>-|-|TRBJ2-7|TRBV6-6
CASSYAGTHSYEQYF
TGTGCCAGCAGTTACGCCGGGACACACTCCTACGAGCAGTACTTC
>TRBD1|-|TRBJ1-5|TRBV15
CATSRLTGTGYSNQPQHF
TGTGCCACCAGCAGATTAACCGGGACAGGATATAGCAATCAGCCCCAGCATTTT
>-|-|TRBJ1-2|TRBV7-9
CASSLGSDGYTF
TGTGCCAGCAGCTTAGGGTCGGATGGCTACACCTTC
>-|-|TRBJ2-7|TRBV6-6
CASRPAGLEYEQYF
TGTGCCAGCAGGCCCGCGGGGCTCGAGTACGAGCAGTACTTC
>-|-|TRBJ2-1|TRBV4-3
CASSQPLDIVRVGGPEQFF
TGCGCCAGCAGCCAACCGCTCGATATTGTTCGCGTCGGGGGGCCTGAGCAGTTCTTC
>-|few|TRBJ2-3|TRBV28
CASSPLTPTDTQYF
TGTGCCAGCAGCCCTTTAACTCCTACAGATACGCAGTATTTT
>-|-|TRBJ2-3|TRBV14
CASSLEVAGLTDTQYF
TGTGCCAGCAGCCTAGAGGTGGCAGGTCTCACAGATACGCAGTATTTT
>-|-|TRBJ1-5|TRBV18
CATSFPGGPQHF
TGTGCCACCTCTTTCCCCGGGGGACCCCAGCATTTT
>TRBD1|-|TRBJ1-2|TRBV7-9
CASSSTDRNGGYTF
TGTGCCAGCAGCTCGACGGACAGGAACGGTGGCTACACCTTC
>-|-|TRBJ2-1|TRBV6-5
CASSREGGVREQFF
TGTGCCAGCAGTAGAGAAGGGGGGGTTAGGGAGCAGTTCTTC
>TRBD1|once|TRBJ2-3|TRBV19
CASRTGQAHTDTQYF
TGTGCCAGTCGCACCGGACAGGCCCACACAGATACGCAGTATTTT
>-|-|TRBJ2-7|TRBV7-2
CASSTGLSQTYEQYF
TGTGCCAGCAGCACGGGTCTAAGCCAAACCTACGAGCAGTACTTC